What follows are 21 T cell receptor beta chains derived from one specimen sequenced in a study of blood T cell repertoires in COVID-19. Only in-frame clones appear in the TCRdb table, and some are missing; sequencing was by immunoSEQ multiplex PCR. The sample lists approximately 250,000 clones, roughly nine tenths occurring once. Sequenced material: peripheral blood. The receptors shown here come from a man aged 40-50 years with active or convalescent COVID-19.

The CDR3 here is CASSLRLTSNTGELFF. The CDR3 DNA follows: TGTGCCAGCAGTTTGCGACTTACTTCGAACACCGGGGAGCTGTTTTTT. The chain carries TRBV6-5 and TRBJ2-2; D gene ambiguous. Germline V gives CDR1 MNHEY, CDR2 SVGAGI. The V end lost 4 bases, the J end lost 0 bases, and 12 bases lay between the germline ends. This CDR3 comprises 16 residues.

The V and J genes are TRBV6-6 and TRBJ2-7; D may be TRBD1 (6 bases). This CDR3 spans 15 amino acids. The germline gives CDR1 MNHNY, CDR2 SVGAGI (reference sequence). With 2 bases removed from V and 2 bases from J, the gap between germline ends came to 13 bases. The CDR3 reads CASSYGQGTPYEQYF. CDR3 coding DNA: TGTGCCAGCAGTTACGGGCAGGGGACCCCCTACGAGCAGTACTTC.

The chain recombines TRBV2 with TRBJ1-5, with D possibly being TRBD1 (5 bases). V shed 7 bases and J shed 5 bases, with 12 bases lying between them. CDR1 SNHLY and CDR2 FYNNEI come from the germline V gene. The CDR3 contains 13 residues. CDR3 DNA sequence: TGTGCCAGCAAGGGCAGGGTCGATCAGCCCCAGCATTTT. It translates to CASKGRVDQPQHF.

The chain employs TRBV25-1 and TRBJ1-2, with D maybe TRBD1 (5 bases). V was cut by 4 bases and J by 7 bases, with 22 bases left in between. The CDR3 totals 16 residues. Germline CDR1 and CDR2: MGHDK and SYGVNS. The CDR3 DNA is TGTGCCAGCAGTGTGGGTGAACAGGACCCGATCACTGGCTACACCTTC. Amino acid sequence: CASSVGEQDPITGYTF.

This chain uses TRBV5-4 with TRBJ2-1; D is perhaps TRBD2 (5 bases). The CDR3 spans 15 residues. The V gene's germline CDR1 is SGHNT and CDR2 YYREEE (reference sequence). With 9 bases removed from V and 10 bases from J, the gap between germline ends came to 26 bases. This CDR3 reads CATQQSLGGTGEQFF. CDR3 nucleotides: TGTGCCACCCAGCAGAGCCTAGGAGGCACTGGGGAGCAGTTCTTC. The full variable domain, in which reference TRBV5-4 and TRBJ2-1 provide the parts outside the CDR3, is ETGVTQSPTHLIKTRGQQVTLRCSSQSGHNTVSWYQQALGQGPQFIFQYYREEENGRGNFPPRFSGLQFPNYSSELNVNALELDDSALYLCATQQSLGGTGEQFFGPGTRLTVL.

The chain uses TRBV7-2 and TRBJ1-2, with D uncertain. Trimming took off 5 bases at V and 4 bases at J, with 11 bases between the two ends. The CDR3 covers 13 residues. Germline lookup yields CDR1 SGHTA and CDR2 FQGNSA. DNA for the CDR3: TGTGCCAGCAGCCCTGGCCCGGGCTATGGCTACACCTTC. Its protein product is CASSPGPGYGYTF.

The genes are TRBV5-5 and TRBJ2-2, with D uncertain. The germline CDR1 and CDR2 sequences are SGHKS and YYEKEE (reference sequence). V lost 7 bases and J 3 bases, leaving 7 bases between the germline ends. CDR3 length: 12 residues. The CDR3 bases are TGTGCCAGCTCACGAGACACCGGGGAGCTGTTTTTT. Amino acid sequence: CASSRDTGELFF.

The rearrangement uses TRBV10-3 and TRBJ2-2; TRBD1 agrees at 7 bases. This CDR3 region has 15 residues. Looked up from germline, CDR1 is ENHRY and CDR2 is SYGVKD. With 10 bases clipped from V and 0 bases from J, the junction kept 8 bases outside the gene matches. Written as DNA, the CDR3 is TGTGCCACAAACCACGGACAGGCGAACACCGGGGAGCTGTTTTTT. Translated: CATNHGQANTGELFF.

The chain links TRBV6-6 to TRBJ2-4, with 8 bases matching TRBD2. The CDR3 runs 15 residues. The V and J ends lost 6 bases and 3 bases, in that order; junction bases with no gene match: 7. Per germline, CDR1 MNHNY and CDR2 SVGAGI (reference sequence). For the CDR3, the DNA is TGTGCCAGCAGCCCCCACGCGGGAGGCAAAAACATTCAGTACTTC. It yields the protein CASSPHAGGKNIQYF.

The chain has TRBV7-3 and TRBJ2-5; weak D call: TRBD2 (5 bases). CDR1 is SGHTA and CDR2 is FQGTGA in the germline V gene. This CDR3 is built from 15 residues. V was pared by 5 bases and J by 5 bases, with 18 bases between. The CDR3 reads CASSPRTGNGETQYF. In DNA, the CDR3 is TGTGCCAGCAGCCCCAGGACTGGGAATGGGGAGACCCAGTACTTC.

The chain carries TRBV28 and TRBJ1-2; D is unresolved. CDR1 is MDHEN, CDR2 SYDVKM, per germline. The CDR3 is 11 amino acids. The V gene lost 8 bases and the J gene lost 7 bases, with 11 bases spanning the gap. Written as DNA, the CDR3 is TGTGCCAGCCGAGGGCCCACTGGCTACACCTTC. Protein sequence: CASRGPTGYTF.

In DNA form, the CDR3 reads TGTGCTAGTGGAACCAGCGGGAGAATGTACAATGAGCAGTTCTTC. It codes for CASGTSGRMYNEQFF. The chain carries TRBV12-5 and TRBJ2-1; 8 bases line up with TRBD2. The length of the CDR3 is 15 residues. Trimming took 6 bases from V and 4 from J; bases not matched to a gene: 8. The germline gives CDR1 LGHNT, CDR2 FRNRAP. The full variable domain, rest sourced from reference TRBV12-5 and TRBJ2-1, is DARVTQTPRHKVTEMGQEVTMRCQPILGHNTVFWYRQTMMQGLELLAYFRNRAPLDDSGMPKDRFSAEMPDATLATLKIQPSEPRDSAVYFCASGTSGRMYNEQFFGPGTRLTVL.

The CDR3 nucleotides are TGTGCCTGGATGTCCTATAGCACAGATACGCAGTATTTT. It encodes CAWMSYSTDTQYF. The chain recombines TRBV30 with TRBJ2-3; D is unresolved. The CDR3 spans 13 residues. V gave up 4 bases and J gave up 0 bases, with 8 bases separating them. The germline V gene encodes CDR1 GTSNPN and CDR2 SVGIG (reference sequence).

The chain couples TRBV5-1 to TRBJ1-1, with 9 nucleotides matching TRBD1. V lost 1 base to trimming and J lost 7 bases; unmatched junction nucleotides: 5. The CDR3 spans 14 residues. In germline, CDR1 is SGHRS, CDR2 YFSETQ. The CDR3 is CASSLPTGGNEAFF. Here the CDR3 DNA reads TGCGCCAGCAGCTTGCCAACAGGGGGCAATGAAGCTTTCTTT. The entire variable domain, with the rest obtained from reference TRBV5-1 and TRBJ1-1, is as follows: KAGVTQTPRYLIKTRGQQVTLSCSPISGHRSVSWYQQTPGQGLQFLFEYFSETQRNKGNFPGRFSGRQFSNSRSEMNVSTLELGDSALYLCASSLPTGGNEAFFGQGTRLTVV.

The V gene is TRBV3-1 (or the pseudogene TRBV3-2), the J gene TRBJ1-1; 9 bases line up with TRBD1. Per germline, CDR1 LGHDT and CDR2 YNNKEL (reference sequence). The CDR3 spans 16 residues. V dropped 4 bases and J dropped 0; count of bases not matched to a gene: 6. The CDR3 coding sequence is TGTGCCAGCAGCCGGTGGACAGGGGCTCTGAACACTGAAGCTTTCTTT. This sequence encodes CASSRWTGALNTEAFF.

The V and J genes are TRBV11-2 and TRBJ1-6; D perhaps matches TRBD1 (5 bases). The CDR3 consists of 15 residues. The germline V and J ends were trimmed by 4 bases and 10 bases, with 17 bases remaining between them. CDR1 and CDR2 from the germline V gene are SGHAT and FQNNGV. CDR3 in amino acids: CASSSVRRVGSPLHF. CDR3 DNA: TGTGCCAGCAGCTCCGTCCGCAGGGTTGGATCACCCCTCCACTTT.

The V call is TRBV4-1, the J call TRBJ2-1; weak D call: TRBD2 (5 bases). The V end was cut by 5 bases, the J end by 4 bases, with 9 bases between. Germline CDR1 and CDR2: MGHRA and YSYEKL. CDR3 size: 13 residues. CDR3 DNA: TGCGCCAGCAGCGGAGGAGGATACAATGAGCAGTTCTTC. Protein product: CASSGGGYNEQFF.

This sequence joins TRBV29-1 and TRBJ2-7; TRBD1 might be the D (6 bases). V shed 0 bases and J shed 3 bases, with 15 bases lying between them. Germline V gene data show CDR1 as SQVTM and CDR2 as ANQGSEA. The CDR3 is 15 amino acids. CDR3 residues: CSVEDPGTSNYEQYF. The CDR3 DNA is TGCAGCGTTGAAGATCCGGGGACAAGTAACTACGAGCAGTACTTC.

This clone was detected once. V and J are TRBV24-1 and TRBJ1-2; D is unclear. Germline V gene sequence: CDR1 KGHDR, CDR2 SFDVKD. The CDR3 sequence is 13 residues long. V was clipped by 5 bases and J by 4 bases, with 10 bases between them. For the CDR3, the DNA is TGTGCCACCAGTGGTAGGGAGGTCTATGGCTACACCTTC. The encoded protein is CATSGREVYGYTF.

The CDR3 DNA sequence: TGTGCCAGCAGCTTAGGACCGGGACTAGCGGAGAATGAGCAGTTCTTC. It translates to CASSLGPGLAENEQFF. This chain uses TRBV7-3 with TRBJ2-1, with 11 bases that match TRBD2. The CDR3 contains 16 residues. Germline CDR1 and CDR2: SGHTA and FQGTGA. V was clipped by 2 bases and J by 7 bases; unmatched bases: 7.

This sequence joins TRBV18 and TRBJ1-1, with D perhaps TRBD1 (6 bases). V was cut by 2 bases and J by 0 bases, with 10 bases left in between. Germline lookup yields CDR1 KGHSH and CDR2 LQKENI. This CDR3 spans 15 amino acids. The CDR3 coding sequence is TGTGCCAGCTCACCAAGGCAGGGGATGAACACTGAAGCTTTCTTT. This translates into CASSPRQGMNTEAFF.